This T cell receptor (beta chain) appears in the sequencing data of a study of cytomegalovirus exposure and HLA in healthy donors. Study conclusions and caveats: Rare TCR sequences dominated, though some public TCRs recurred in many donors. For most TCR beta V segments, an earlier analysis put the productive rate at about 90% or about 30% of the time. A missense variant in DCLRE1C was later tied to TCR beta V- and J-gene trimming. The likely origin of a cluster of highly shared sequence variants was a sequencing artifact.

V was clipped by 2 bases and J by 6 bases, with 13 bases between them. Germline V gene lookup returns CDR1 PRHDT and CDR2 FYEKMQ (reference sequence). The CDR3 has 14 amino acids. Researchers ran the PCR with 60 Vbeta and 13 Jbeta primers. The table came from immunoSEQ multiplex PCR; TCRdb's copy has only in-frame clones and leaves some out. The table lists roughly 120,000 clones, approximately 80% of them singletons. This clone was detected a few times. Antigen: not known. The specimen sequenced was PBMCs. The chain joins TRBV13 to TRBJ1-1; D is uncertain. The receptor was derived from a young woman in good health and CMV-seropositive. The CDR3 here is CASSLTGPGAEAFF. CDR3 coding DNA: TGTGCCAGCAGCTTAACGGGCCCCGGGGCTGAAGCTTTCTTT.